This T cell receptor (beta chain) stems from a study of CD8 T cells in ankylosing spondylitis. Study-level results: Previous work reported some of these motif variants in the synovial fluid and blood of reactive arthritis. Seven to nine highly homologous variants formed a TCR beta motif that appeared characteristic of ankylosing spondylitis blood.

Germline CDR1 SGHDT, CDR2 YYEEEE. The CDR3 totals 13 residues. V lost 3 bases and J lost 4, with 11 bases in between. A quantitative 5'-RACE method, one with molecular barcodes, was used to make TCR beta libraries. Each CDR3 protein is one row after TCRdb ran MiXCR on the 5' RACE reads. The sample includes hundreds of thousands of distinct CDR3 sequences, around 9.2% of them seen just once. This clonotype appeared many times. What it binds is unknown. This sequence joins TRBV5-6 and TRBJ2-7; unclear D gene. The sequence derives from a male donor with ankylosing spondylitis or in good health (not recorded which). Sequences were obtained from blood, either unsorted or a sorted T cell fraction (not recorded which). The CDR3 DNA reads as TGTGCCAGCAGCTCGACTCAGACTTACGAGCAGTACTTC. Translated, it gives CASSSTQTYEQYF.